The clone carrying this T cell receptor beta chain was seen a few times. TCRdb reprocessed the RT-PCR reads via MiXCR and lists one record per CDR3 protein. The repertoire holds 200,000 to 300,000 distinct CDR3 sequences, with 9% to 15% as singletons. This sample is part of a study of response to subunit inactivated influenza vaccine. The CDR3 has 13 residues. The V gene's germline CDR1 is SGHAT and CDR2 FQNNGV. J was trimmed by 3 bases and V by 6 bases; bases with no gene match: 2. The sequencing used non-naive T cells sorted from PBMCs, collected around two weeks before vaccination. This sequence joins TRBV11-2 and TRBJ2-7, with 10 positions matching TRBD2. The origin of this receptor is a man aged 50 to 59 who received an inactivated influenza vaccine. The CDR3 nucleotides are TGTGCCAGCAGACCTAGCGGGGGCTACGAGCAGTACTTC. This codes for CASRPSGGYEQYF.